This T cell receptor beta chain was retrieved from a study of T cells in tuberculosis. No alpha-beta pairing information exists for these sequences. Clones were read by immunoSEQ multiplex PCR, and TCRdb kept only the in-frame ones, dropping some. This table has tens of thousands of clones, roughly 93% appearing once. Germline loops: CDR1 KGHSH, CDR2 LQKENI. The CDR3 is made up of 15 amino acids. Trimming stripped 1 base from V and 8 bases from J, with 15 bases between. Cells were sorted from thawed PBMC rested overnight and stained with GMM-loaded CD1B tetramer, viability dye and anti-CD3. The CD1B tetramers carried C32 glucose monomycolate purified from Rhodococcus equi.

The sample consisted of CD1b-GMM tetramer-negative cells sorted from PBMCs. The chain is built from TRBV18 and TRBJ2-1; a possible D gene is TRBD1 (5 bases). The sequence came from an adult woman with latent tuberculosis. The chain's CDR3 is CASSPQAGRFDEQFF. DNA of the CDR3: TGTGCCAGCTCACCACAGGCAGGGCGGTTCGATGAGCAGTTCTTC.